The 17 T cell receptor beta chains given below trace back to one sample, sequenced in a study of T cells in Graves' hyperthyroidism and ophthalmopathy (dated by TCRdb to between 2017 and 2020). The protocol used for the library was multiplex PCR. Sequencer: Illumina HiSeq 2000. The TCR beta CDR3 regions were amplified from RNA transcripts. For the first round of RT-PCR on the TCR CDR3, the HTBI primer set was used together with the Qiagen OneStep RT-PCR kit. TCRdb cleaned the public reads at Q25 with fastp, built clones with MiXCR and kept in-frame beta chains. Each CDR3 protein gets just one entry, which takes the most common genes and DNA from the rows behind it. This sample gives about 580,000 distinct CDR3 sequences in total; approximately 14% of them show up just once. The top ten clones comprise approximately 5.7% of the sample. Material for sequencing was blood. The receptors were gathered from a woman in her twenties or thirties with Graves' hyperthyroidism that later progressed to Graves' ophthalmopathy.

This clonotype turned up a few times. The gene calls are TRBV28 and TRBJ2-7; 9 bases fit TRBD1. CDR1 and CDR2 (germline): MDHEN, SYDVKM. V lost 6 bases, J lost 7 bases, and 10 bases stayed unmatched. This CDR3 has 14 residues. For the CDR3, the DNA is TGTGCCAGCAGCCCGACAGGGGGTTCGGGGGAGCAGTACTTC. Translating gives CASSPTGGSGEQYF.

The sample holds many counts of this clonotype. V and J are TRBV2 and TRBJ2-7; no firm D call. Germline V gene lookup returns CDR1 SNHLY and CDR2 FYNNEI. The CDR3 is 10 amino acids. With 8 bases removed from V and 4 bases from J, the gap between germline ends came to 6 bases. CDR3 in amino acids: CASSQYEQYF. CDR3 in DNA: TGTGCCAGCTCCCAGTACGAGCAGTACTTC.

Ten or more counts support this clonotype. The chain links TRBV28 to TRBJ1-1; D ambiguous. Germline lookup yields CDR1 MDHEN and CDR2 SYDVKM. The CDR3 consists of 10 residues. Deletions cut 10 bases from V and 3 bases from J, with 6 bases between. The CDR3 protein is CATQYTEAFF. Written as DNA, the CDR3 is TGTGCCACCCAGTACACTGAAGCTTTCTTT.

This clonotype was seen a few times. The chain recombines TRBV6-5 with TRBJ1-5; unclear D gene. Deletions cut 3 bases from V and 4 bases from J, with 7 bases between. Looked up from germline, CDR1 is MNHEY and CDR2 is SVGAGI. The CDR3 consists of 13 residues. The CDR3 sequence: CASSYDLNQPQHF. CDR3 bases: TGTGCCAGCAGTTATGACCTTAATCAGCCCCAGCATTTT.

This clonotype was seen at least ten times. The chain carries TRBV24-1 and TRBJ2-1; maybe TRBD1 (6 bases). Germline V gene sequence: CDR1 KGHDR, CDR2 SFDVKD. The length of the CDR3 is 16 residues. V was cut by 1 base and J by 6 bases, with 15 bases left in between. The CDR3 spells CATSDFSRGRGNEQFF. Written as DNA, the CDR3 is TGTGCCACCAGTGATTTCTCCAGGGGAAGAGGCAATGAGCAGTTCTTC.

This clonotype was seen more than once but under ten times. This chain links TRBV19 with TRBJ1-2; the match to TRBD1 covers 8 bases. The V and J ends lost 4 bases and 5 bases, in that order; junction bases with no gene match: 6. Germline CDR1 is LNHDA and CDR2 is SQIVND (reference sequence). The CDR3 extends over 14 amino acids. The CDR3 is CASSTDRGRYGYTF. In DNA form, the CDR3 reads TGTGCCAGTAGTACCGACAGGGGAAGGTATGGCTACACCTTC. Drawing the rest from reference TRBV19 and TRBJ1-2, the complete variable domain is DGGITQSPKYLFRKEGQNVTLSCEQNLNHDAMYWYRQDPGQGLRLIYYSQIVNDFQKGDIAEGYSVSREKKESFPLTVTSAQKNPTAFYLCASSTDRGRYGYTFGSGTRLTVV.

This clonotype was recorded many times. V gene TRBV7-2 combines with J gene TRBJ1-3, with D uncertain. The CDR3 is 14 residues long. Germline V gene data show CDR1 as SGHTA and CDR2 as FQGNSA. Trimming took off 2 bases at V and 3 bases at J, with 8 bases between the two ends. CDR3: CASSLTGIGNTIYF. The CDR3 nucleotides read TGTGCCAGCAGCTTAACGGGGATTGGAAACACCATATATTTT.

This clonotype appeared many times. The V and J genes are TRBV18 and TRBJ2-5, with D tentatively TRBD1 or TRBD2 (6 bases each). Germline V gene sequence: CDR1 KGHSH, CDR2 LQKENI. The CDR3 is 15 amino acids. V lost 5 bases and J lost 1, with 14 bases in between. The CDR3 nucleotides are TGTGCCAGCTCAGAAGGGGGGATCCCCCAAGAGACCCAGTACTTC. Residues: CASSEGGIPQETQYF.

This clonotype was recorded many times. The CDR3 bases are TGTGCCATCAGTCGACCTCCAGACCAGACAGTGCGCGGAAACACCATATATTTT. Its translation is CAISRPPDQTVRGNTIYF. This chain uses TRBV10-3 with TRBJ1-3, with D maybe TRBD1 (5 bases). The V gene lost 5 bases and the J gene lost 4 bases, with 24 bases spanning the gap. The V gene's germline CDR1 is ENHRY and CDR2 SYGVKD. This CDR3 contains 18 residues.

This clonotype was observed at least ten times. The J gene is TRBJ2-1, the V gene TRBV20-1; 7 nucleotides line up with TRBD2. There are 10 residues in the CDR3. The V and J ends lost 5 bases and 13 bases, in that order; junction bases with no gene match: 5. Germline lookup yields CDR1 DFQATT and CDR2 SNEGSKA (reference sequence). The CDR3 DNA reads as TGCAGTGCTGGACTAGATTTTCAGTTCTTC. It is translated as CSAGLDFQFF.

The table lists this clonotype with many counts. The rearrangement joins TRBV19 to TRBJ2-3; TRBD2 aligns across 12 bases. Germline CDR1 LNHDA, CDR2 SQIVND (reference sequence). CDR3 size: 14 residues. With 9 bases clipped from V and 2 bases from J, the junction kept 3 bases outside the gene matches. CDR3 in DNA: TGTGCCAGCGGACTAGCGGGAAACACAGATACGCAGTATTTT. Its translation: CASGLAGNTDTQYF.

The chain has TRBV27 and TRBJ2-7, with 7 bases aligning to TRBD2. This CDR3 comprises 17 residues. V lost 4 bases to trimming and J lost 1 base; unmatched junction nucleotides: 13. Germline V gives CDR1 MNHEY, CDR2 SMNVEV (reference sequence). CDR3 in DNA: TGTGCCAGCAGTTGGGTAGCGGGTCCCTCTACTTCCTACGAGCAGTACTTC. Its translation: CASSWVAGPSTSYEQYF.

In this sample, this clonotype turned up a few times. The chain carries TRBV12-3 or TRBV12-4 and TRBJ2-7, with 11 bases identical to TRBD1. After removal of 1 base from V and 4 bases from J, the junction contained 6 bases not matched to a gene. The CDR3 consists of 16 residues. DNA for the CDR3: TGTGCCAGCAGTTTAGATTTTGGACAGGGGGCTTACGAGCAGTACTTC. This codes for CASSLDFGQGAYEQYF.

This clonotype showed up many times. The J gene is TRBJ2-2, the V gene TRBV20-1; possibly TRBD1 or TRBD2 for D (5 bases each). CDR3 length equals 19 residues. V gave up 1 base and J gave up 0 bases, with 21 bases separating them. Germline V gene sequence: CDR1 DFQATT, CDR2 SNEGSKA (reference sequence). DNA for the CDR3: TGCAGTGCTAGAGCTTGGGGCTATACTGAGGGGTCGAACACCGGGGAGCTGTTTTTT. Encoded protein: CSARAWGYTEGSNTGELFF.

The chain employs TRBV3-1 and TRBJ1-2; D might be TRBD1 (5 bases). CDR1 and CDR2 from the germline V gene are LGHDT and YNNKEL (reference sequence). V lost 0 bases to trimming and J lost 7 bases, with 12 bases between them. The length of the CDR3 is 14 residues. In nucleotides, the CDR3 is TGTGCCAGCAGCCAAGAAGGGGAAAGGGCTGGCTACACCTTC. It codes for CASSQEGERAGYTF.

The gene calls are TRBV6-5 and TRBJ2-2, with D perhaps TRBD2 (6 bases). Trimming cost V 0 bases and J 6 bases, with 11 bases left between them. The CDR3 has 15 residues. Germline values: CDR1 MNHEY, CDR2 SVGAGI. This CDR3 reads CASSYSTGLPGELFF. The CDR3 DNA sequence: TGTGCCAGCAGTTACTCGACGGGACTCCCCGGGGAGCTGTTTTTT.

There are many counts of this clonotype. The CDR3: CASRQDGYIQETQYF. In DNA, the CDR3 is TGTGCCAGCAGACAAGACGGTTACATACAAGAGACCCAGTACTTC. The rearrangement joins TRBV28 to TRBJ2-5; no firm D call. Trimming took off 6 bases at V and 2 bases at J, with 16 bases between the two ends. Germline CDR1 is MDHEN and CDR2 is SYDVKM. The CDR3 has 15 residues.